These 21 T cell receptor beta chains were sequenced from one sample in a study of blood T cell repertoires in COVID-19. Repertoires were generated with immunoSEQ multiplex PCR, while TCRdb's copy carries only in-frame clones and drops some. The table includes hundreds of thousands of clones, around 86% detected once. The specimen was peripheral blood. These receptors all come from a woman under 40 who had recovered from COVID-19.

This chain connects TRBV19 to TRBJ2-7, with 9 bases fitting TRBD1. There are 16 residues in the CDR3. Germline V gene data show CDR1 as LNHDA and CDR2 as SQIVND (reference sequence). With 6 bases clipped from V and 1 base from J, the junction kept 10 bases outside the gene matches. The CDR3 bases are TGTGCCAGTAGCGACCCGGGACAGGGAAAATCCTACGAGCAGTACTTC. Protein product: CASSDPGQGKSYEQYF.

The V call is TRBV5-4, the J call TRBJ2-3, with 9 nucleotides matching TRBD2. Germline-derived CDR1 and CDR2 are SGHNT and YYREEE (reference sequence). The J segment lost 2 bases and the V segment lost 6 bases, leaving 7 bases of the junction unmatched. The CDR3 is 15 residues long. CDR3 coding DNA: TGTGCCAGCAACCCTAGCGGGAAAACCACAGATACGCAGTATTTT. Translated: CASNPSGKTTDTQYF.

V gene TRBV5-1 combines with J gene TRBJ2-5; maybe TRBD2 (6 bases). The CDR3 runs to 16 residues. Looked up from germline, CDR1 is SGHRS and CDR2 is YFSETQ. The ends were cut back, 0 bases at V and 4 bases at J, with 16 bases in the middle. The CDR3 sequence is CASSLEVGTGRETQYF. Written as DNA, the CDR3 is TGCGCCAGCAGCTTGGAGGTCGGGACTGGCCGAGAGACCCAGTACTTC.

The CDR3 spells CASSYQGKAEAFF. CDR3 bases: TGTGCCAGCAGTTACCAGGGAAAGGCTGAAGCTTTCTTT. The chain couples TRBV6-5 to TRBJ1-1; D perhaps matches TRBD1 (5 bases). Germline V gene sequence: CDR1 MNHEY, CDR2 SVGAGI. Trimming took 2 bases from V and 6 from J, leaving 10 bases between them. The CDR3 runs to 13 residues.

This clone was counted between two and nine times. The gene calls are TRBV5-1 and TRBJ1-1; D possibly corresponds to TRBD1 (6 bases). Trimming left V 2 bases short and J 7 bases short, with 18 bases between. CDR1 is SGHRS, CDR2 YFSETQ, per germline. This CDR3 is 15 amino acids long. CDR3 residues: CASSFAFGQSSEAFF. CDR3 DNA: TGCGCCAGCAGCTTCGCATTTGGACAGTCGAGTGAAGCTTTCTTT.

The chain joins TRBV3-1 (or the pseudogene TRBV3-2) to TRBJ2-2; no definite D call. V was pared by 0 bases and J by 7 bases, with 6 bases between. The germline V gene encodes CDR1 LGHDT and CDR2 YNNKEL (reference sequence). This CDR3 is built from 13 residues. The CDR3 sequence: CASSQDEFGELFF. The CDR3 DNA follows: TGTGCCAGCAGCCAAGACGAGTTCGGGGAGCTGTTTTTT.

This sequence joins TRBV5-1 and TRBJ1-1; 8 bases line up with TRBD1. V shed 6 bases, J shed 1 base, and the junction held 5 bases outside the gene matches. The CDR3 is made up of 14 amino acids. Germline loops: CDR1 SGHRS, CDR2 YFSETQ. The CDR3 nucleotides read TGCGCCAGCACACAAGACAGGGGGAACACTGAAGCTTTCTTT. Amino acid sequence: CASTQDRGNTEAFF. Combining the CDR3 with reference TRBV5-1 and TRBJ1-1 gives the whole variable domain KAGVTQTPRYLIKTRGQQVTLSCSPISGHRSVSWYQQTPGQGLQFLFEYFSETQRNKGNFPGRFSGRQFSNSRSEMNVSTLELGDSALYLCASTQDRGNTEAFFGQGTRLTVV.

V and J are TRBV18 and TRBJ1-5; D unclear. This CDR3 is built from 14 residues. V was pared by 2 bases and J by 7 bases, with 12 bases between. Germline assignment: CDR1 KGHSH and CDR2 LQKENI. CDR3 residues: CASSPLRAGQPQHF. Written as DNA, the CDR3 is TGTGCCAGCTCACCATTGAGGGCAGGCCAGCCCCAGCATTTT.

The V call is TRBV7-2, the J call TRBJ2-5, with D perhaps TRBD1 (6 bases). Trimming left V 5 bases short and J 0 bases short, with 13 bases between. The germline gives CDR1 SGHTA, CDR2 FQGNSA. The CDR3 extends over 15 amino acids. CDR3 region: CASSPRYRDQETQYF. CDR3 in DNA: TGTGCCAGCAGCCCCCGGTACAGGGACCAAGAGACCCAGTACTTC.

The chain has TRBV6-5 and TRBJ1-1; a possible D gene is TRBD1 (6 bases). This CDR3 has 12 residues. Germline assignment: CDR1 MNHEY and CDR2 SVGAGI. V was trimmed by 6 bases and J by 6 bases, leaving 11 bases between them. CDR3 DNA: TGTGCCAGCAGAAGAGGGGGTTCTGAAGCTTTCTTT. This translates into CASRRGGSEAFF.

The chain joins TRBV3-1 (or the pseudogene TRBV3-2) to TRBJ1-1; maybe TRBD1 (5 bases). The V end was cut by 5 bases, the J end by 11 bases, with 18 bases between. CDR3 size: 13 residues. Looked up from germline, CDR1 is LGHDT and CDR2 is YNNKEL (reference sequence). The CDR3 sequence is CASSVRGPAEAFF. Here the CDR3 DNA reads TGTGCCAGCAGCGTAAGGGGCCCCGCGGAGGCTTTCTTT.

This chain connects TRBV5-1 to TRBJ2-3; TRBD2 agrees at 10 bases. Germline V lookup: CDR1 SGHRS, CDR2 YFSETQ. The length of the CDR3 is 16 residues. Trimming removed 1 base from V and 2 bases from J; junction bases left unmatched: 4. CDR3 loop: CASSLTSGAFTDTQYF. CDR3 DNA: TGCGCCAGCAGCTTGACTAGCGGGGCCTTCACAGATACGCAGTATTTT.

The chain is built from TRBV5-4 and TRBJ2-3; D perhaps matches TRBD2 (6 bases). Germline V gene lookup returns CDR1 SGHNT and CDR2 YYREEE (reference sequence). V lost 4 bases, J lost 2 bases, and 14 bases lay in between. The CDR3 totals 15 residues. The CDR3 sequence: CASSRDSLNTDTQYF. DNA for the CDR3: TGTGCCAGCAGCCGGGACTCCCTCAACACAGATACGCAGTATTTT.

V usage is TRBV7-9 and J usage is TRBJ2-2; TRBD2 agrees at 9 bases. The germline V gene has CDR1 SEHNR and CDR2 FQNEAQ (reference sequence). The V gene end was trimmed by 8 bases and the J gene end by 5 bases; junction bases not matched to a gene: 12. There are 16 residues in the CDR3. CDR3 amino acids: CASPSGVGVQTGELFF. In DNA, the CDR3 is TGTGCCAGCCCTAGCGGGGTTGGGGTCCAGACCGGGGAGCTGTTTTTT.

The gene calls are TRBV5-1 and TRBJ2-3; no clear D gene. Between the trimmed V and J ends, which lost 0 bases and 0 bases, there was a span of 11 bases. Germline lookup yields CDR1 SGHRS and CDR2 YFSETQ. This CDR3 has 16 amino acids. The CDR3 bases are TGCGCCAGCAGCTTGGGCAGGCTTTCTAGCACAGATACGCAGTATTTT. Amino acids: CASSLGRLSSTDTQYF.

CDR3 nucleotide sequence: TGTGCCTGGCCGGGGGGCACTTTTTGGTATGGCTACACCTTC. Residues: CAWPGGTFWYGYTF. The chain links TRBV30 to TRBJ1-2; the D gene is possibly TRBD1 (6 bases). Trimming pared 5 bases from V and 5 bases from J, leaving 18 bases between. Germline loops: CDR1 GTSNPN, CDR2 SVGIG (reference sequence). The CDR3 has 14 residues.

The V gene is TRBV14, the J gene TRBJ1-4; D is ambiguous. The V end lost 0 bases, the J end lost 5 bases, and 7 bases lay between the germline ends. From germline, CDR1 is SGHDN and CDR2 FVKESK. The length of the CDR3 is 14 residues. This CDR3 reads CASSQERQNEKLFF. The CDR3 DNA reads TGTGCCAGCAGCCAAGAAAGACAAAATGAAAAACTGTTTTTT.

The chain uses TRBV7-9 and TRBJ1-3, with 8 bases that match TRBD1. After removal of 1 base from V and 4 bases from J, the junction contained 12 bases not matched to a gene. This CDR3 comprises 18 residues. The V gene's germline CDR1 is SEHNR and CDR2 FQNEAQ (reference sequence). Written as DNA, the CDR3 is TGTGCCAGCAGCTTAGGTCGTTGGACAGGGTCGTACGGAAACACCATATATTTT. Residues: CASSLGRWTGSYGNTIYF. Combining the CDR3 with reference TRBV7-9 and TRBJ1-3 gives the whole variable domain DTGVSQNPRHKITKRGQNVTFRCDPISEHNRLYWYRQTLGQGPEFLTYFQNEAQLEKSRLLSDRFSAERPKGSFSTLEIQRTEQGDSAMYLCASSLGRWTGSYGNTIYFGEGSWLTVV.

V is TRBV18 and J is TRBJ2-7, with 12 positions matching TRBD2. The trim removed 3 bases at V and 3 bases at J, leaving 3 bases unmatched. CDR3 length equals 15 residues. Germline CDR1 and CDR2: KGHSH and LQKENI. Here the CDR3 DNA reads TGTGCCAGCTCACCGACTAGCGGGAGTGACTACGAGCAGTACTTC. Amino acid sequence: CASSPTSGSDYEQYF.

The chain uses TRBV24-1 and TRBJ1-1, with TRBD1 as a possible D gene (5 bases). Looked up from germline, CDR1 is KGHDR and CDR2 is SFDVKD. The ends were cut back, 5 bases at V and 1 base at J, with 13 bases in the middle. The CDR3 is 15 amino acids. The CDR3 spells CATSGGRGANTEAFF. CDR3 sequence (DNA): TGTGCCACCAGTGGAGGTCGTGGGGCGAACACTGAAGCTTTCTTT.

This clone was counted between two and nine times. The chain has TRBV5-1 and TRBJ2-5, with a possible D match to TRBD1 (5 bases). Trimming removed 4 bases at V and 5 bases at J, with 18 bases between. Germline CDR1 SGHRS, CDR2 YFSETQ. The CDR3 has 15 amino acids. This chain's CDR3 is CASSRAGILEETQYF. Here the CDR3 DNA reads TGCGCCAGCAGCAGGGCAGGGATCCTGGAGGAGACCCAGTACTTC. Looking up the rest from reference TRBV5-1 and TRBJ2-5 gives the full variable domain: KAGVTQTPRYLIKTRGQQVTLSCSPISGHRSVSWYQQTPGQGLQFLFEYFSETQRNKGNFPGRFSGRQFSNSRSEMNVSTLELGDSALYLCASSRAGILEETQYFGPGTRLLVL.